The 12 T cell receptor beta chains below were found in one sample sequenced in a study of control samples from healthy donors and cancer patients. TCRdb's table, derived via immunoSEQ multiplex PCR, lists solely in-frame clones and lacks some. The data contain 390,000 or so clones, approximately 90% of them seen just once; the ten biggest clones take up around 6.8%. The sample was PBMCs. The receptors come from a man in his forties or fifties with head and neck cancer.

This clone was detected once. V and J are TRBV5-1 and TRBJ2-7, with D possibly matching TRBD2 (6 bases). This CDR3 comprises 14 residues. V was cut by 4 bases and J by 0 bases, with 11 bases left in between. CDR1 SGHRS and CDR2 YFSETQ come from the germline V gene. CDR3 residues: CASSLTSFSYEQYF. The CDR3, as DNA: TGCGCCAGCAGCCTGACTAGTTTCTCCTACGAGCAGTACTTC.

The table lists this clone with a few counts. The chain recombines TRBV7-8 with TRBJ1-2; 9 bases line up with TRBD1. The CDR3 totals 15 residues. V dropped 5 bases and J dropped 0; count of bases not matched to a gene: 4. Germline CDR1 reads SGHVS; CDR2 reads FQNEAQ. The CDR3 nucleotides read TGTGCCAGCAGCAGCCGGACAGGGGCTAACTATGGCTACACCTTC. Encoded protein: CASSSRTGANYGYTF. Complete variable domain (other parts from reference TRBV7-8 and TRBJ1-2): GAGVSQSPRYKVAKRGQDVALRCDPISGHVSLFWYQQALGQGPEFLTYFQNEAQLDKSGLPSDRFFAERPEGSVSTLKIQRTQQEDSAVYLCASSSRTGANYGYTFGSGTRLTVV.

This sequence joins TRBV6-1 and TRBJ1-1; D remains unclear. The CDR3 loop spans 11 amino acids. CDR1 MNHNS and CDR2 SASEGT come from the germline V gene. Trimming shortened V by 3 bases and J by 10 bases, and 9 bases separated the two germline ends. CDR3 amino acids: CASSDQKGAFF. The CDR3, as DNA: TGTGCCAGCAGTGATCAAAAAGGAGCTTTCTTT.

This clone came up a few times. The rearrangement links TRBV29-1 to TRBJ2-3; no reliable D call. The CDR3 runs to 12 residues. V lost 3 bases, J lost 7 bases, and 11 bases lay in between. Germline lookup yields CDR1 SQVTM and CDR2 ANQGSEA. Written as DNA, the CDR3 is TGCAGCGTTGACCAAACAGTCAATACGCAGTATTTT. Translating it yields CSVDQTVNTQYF.

The CDR3: CASRVGVWETQYF. In DNA, the CDR3 is TGTGCCAGCAGAGTCGGAGTTTGGGAGACCCAGTACTTC. The chain employs TRBV6-5 and TRBJ2-5; no clear D. Deletions cut 6 bases from V and 5 bases from J, with 13 bases between. The V gene's germline CDR1 is MNHEY and CDR2 SVGAGI. The CDR3 is made up of 13 amino acids.

Worth noting for this clone: Other DNA sequences in this specimen translate into the identical CDR3. The chain uses TRBV6-5 and TRBJ2-2; tentative D call: TRBD2 (6 bases). The CDR3 length is 15 residues. V shed 0 bases and J shed 4 bases, with 9 bases lying between them. CDR1 and CDR2 from the germline V gene are MNHEY and SVGAGI. The CDR3 region is CASSYSTGLTGELFF. DNA for the CDR3: TGTGCCAGCAGTTACTCGACGGGACTCACCGGGGAGCTGTTTTTT.

V gene TRBV3-1 (or the pseudogene TRBV3-2) combines with J gene TRBJ1-5; D may be TRBD1 (5 bases). The CDR3 has 16 amino acids. Germline CDR1 LGHDT, CDR2 YNNKEL (reference sequence). V lost 4 bases, J lost 0 bases, and 13 bases lay in between. The CDR3 DNA reads TGTGCCAGCAGCCCCCAACCAGGGTTTAGCAATCAGCCCCAGCATTTT. Its protein product is CASSPQPGFSNQPQHF.

The chain carries TRBV19 and TRBJ1-5; D not resolved. From germline, CDR1 is LNHDA and CDR2 SQIVND (reference sequence). V lost 4 bases, J lost 1 base, and 5 bases lay in between. The CDR3 runs to 13 residues. CDR3 sequence: CASSSLSNQPQHF. CDR3 nucleotide sequence: TGTGCCAGTAGTAGTCTGAGCAATCAGCCCCAGCATTTT.

V usage is TRBV4-3 and J usage is TRBJ2-6; D tentatively fits TRBD1 or TRBD2 (7 bases each). V lost 4 bases, J lost 1 base, and 17 bases lay in between. The germline CDR1 and CDR2 sequences are LGHNA and YSLEER. This CDR3 contains 18 residues. The CDR3 loop is CASSREGTAGSGANVLTF. CDR3 DNA sequence: TGCGCCAGCAGCCGAGAGGGGACAGCGGGGTCTGGGGCCAACGTCCTGACTTTC.

The gene calls are TRBV3-1 (or the pseudogene TRBV3-2) and TRBJ2-3; 13 nucleotides align to TRBD2. CDR1 is LGHDT, CDR2 YNNKEL, per germline (reference sequence). V lost 6 bases and J lost 5; bases outside the gene matches: 5. The CDR3 runs 15 residues. The CDR3 here is CASRSTSGRVDTQYF. As DNA, the CDR3 is TGTGCCAGCAGATCCACTAGCGGGAGGGTAGATACGCAGTATTTT.

In this sample, this clone turned up once. V and J are TRBV30 and TRBJ2-7; TRBD1 aligns across 7 bases. The CDR3 length is 17 residues. Germline V gives CDR1 GTSNPN, CDR2 SVGIG (reference sequence). V shed 2 bases and J 7 bases; nucleotides not matched to a gene: 20. Here the CDR3 DNA reads TGTGCCTGGAGTTTAGGGGGCTTTGGAGGCCCAGGTGAGGAGCAGTACTTC. Its protein is CAWSLGGFGGPGEEQYF.

The chain employs TRBV6-5 and TRBJ1-1, with 7 nucleotides matching TRBD1. The V and J ends lost 7 bases and 4 bases, in that order; junction bases with no gene match: 12. CDR3 size: 15 residues. Germline lookup yields CDR1 MNHEY and CDR2 SVGAGI. This CDR3 is CASNPQGSKSTEAFF. Written as DNA, the CDR3 is TGTGCCAGCAACCCACAGGGGAGTAAGAGCACTGAAGCTTTCTTT.